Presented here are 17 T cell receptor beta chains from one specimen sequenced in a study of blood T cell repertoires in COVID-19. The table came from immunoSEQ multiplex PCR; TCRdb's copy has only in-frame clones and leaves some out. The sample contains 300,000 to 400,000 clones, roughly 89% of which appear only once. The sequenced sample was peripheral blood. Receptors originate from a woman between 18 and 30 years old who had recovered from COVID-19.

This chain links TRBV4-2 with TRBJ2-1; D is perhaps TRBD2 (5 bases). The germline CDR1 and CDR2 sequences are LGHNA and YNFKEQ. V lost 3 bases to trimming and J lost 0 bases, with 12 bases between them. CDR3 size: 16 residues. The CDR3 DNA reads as TGTGCCAGCAGCCAGGCAGCGGTTAACTCCTACAATGAGCAGTTCTTC. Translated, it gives CASSQAAVNSYNEQFF.

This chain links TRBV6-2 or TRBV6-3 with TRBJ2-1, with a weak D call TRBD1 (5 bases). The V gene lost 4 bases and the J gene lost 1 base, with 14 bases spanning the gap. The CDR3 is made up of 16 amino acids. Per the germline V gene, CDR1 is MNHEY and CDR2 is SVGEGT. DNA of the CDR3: TGTGCCAGCAGTTCCATCCAGGGTCGGTCCTACAATGAGCAGTTCTTC. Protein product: CASSSIQGRSYNEQFF.

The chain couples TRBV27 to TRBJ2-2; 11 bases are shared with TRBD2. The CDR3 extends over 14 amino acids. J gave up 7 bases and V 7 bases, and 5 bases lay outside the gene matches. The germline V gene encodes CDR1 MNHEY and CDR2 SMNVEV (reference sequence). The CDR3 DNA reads TGTGCCAGCAATACCGGGACTAGCGGCGGGGAGCTGTTTTTT. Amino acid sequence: CASNTGTSGGELFF.

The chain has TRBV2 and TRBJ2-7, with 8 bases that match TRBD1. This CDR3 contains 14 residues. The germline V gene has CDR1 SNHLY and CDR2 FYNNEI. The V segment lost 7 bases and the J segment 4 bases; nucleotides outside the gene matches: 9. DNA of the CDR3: TGTGCCAGCAAACCGGGACAGGACTATTACGAGCAGTACGTC. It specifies CASKPGQDYYEQYV.

CDR3 bases: TGTGCCAGCAGTGAAGCGCGGATGGTCCAAGAGACCCAGTACTTC. Residues: CASSEARMVQETQYF. The rearrangement links TRBV2 to TRBJ2-5; D unresolved. Germline CDR1 is SNHLY and CDR2 is FYNNEI. The V end lost 0 bases, the J end lost 1 base, and 9 bases lay between the germline ends. The CDR3 is made up of 15 amino acids.

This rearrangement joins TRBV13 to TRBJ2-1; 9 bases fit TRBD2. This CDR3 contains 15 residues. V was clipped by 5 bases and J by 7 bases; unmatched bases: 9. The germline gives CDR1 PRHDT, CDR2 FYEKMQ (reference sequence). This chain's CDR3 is CASSPGLAGRNEQFF. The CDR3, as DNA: TGTGCCAGCAGCCCTGGGCTAGCGGGAAGGAATGAGCAGTTCTTC.

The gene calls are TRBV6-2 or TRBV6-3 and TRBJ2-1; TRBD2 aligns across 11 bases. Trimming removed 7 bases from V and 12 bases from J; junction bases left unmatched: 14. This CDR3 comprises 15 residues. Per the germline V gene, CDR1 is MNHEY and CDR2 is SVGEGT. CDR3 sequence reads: CASTPGLAGGLGQFF. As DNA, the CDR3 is TGTGCCAGCACCCCGGGGCTAGCGGGGGGATTAGGGCAGTTCTTC.

CDR3 nucleotides: TGTGCCAGCAGCTTACAAGGACACATCTACGAGCAGTACGTC. Amino acid sequence: CASSLQGHIYEQYV. V is TRBV11-3 and J is TRBJ2-7, with D tentatively TRBD1 (5 bases). Germline CDR1 reads SGHNT; CDR2 reads YENEEA. This CDR3 is 14 amino acids long. Trimming cost V 2 bases and J 3 bases, with 11 bases left between them.

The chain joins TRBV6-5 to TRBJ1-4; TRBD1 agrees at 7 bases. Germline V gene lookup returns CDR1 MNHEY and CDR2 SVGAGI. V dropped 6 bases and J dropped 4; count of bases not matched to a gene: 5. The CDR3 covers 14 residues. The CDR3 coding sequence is TGTGCCAGCAGCGAGACAGGGTTTAATGAAAAACTGTTTTTT. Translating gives CASSETGFNEKLFF.

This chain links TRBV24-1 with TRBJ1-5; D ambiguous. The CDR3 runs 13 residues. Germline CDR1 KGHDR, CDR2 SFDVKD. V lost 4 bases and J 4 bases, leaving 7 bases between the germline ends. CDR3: CATSDNSNQPQHF. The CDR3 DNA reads TGTGCCACCAGTGACAACTCTAATCAGCCCCAGCATTTT.

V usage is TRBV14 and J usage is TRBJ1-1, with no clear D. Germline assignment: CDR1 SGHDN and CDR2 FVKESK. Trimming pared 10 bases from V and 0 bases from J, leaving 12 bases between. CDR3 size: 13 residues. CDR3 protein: CATRDHMNTEAFF. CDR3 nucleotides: TGTGCCACCCGGGATCACATGAACACTGAAGCTTTCTTT.

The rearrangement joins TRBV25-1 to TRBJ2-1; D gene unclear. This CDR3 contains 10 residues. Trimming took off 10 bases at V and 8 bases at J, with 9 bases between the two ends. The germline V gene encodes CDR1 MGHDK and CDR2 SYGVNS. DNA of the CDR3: TGTGCCAAGCAGGCCGATGAGCAGTTCTTC. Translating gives CAKQADEQFF.

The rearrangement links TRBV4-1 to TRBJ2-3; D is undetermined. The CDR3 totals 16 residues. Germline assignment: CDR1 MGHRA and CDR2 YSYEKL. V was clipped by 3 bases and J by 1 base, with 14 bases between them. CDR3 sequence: CASSQYLGTGTDTQYF. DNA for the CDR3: TGCGCCAGCAGCCAGTACCTGGGCACAGGCACAGATACGCAGTATTTT.

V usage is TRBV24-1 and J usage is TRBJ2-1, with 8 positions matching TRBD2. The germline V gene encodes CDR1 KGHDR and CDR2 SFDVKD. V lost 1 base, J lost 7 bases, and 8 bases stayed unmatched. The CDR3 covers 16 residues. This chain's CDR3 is CATSDFAGGPRNEQFF. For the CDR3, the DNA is TGTGCCACCAGTGATTTTGCGGGGGGCCCAAGAAATGAGCAGTTCTTC.

In DNA form, the CDR3 reads TGTGCCAGCAGCTTGGTGAGGGCAGGGGGCTCGGGTTCACCCCTCCACTTT. This codes for CASSLVRAGGSGSPLHF. The chain has TRBV5-5 and TRBJ1-6, with TRBD1 identical over 8 bases. Germline CDR1 is SGHKS and CDR2 is YYEKEE (reference sequence). The CDR3 totals 17 residues. The V gene end was trimmed by 0 bases and the J gene end by 9 bases; junction bases not matched to a gene: 11. Based on the CDR3 plus reference TRBV5-5 and TRBJ1-6, the full variable domain is DAGVTQSPTHLIKTRGQQVTLRCSPISGHKSVSWYQQVLGQGPQFIFQYYEKEERGRGNFPDRFSARQFPNYSSELNVNALLLGDSALYLCASSLVRAGGSGSPLHFGNGTRLTVT.

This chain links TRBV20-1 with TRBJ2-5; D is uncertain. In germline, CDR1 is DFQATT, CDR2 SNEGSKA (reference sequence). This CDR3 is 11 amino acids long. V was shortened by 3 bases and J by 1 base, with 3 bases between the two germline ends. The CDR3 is CSASLQETQYF. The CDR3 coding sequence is TGCAGTGCTAGTCTCCAAGAGACCCAGTACTTC.

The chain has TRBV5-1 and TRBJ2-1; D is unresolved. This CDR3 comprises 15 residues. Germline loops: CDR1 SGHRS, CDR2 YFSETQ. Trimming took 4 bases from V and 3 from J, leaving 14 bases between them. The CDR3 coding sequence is TGCGCCAGCAGCCCCTCTACCTTTGACTACAATGAGCAGTTCTTC. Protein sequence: CASSPSTFDYNEQFF. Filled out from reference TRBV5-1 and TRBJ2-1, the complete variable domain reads KAGVTQTPRYLIKTRGQQVTLSCSPISGHRSVSWYQQTPGQGLQFLFEYFSETQRNKGNFPGRFSGRQFSNSRSEMNVSTLELGDSALYLCASSPSTFDYNEQFFGPGTRLTVL.